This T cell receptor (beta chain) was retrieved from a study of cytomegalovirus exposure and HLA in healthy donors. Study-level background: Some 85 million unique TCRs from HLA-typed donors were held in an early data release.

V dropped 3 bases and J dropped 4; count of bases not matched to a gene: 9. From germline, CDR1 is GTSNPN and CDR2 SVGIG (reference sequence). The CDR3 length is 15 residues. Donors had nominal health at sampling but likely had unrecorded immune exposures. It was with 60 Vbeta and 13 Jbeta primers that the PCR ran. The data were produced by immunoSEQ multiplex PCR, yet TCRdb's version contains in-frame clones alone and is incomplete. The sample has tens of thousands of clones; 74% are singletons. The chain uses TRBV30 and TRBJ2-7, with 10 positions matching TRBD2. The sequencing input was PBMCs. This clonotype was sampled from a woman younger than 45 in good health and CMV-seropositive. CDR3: CAWSLPAGGNYEQYF. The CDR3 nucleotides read TGTGCCTGGAGCTTACCAGCGGGAGGGAATTACGAGCAGTACTTC.